This T cell receptor (beta chain) was recorded in a study of blood T cell repertoires in COVID-19. About the study: The United States, Italy and Spain were the sources of the acute and convalescent COVID-19 samples. T cells, B-cell-depleted T cells, or PBMCs provided the cDNA or gDNA that served as material.

The V gene end was trimmed by 4 bases and the J gene end by 3 bases; junction bases not matched to a gene: 5. This CDR3 spans 15 amino acids. Germline CDR1 MDHEN, CDR2 SYDVKM. As originally analysed: Amplification of reference gene primers was used by the study to estimate nucleated cell counts. Clones were sequenced by immunoSEQ multiplex PCR, and TCRdb holds only the in-frame ones, with some missing. That table gives V, J and clone size, and the DNA gave D and trimming. The table lists 100,000 to 150,000 clones, around nine tenths of them singletons. The Seattle patients joined while their infection was active and were tracked longitudinally afterward.

Material: peripheral blood. The receptor comes from a woman in her 70s with COVID-19, enrolled during active disease. The V gene is TRBV28, the J gene TRBJ1-1; 10 bases agree with TRBD1. The CDR3: CASSSATGGYTEAFF. CDR3 DNA sequence: TGTGCCAGCAGTTCGGCGACAGGGGGCTACACTGAAGCTTTCTTT. Based on the CDR3 plus reference TRBV28 and TRBJ1-1, the full variable domain is DVKVTQSSRYLVKRTGEKVFLECVQDMDHENMFWYRQDPGLGLRLIYFSYDVKMKEKGDIPEGYSVSREKKERFSLILESASTNQTSMYLCASSSATGGYTEAFFGQGTRLTVV.